What follows are 15 T cell receptor beta chains derived from one specimen sequenced in a study of Tregs in tolerant kidney transplant recipients. Here immunoSEQ multiplex PCR was the method, and the copy in TCRdb shows in-frame clones only, minus some. This table has 60,000 to 65,000 clones, approximately 98% appearing once. The material sequenced was Tregs from blood, taken before the transplant. These receptors originate from a human donor who received a combined kidney and bone marrow transplant.

The CDR3 spells CASSRMWGGKETQYF. CDR3 nucleotide sequence: TGTGCCAGCAGCCGTATGTGGGGGGGGAAAGAGACCCAGTACTTC. The rearrangement joins TRBV9 to TRBJ2-5; 7 bases are shared with TRBD2. The CDR3 is 15 amino acids. In germline, CDR1 is SGDLS, CDR2 YYNGEE. V lost 4 bases, J lost 3 bases, and 9 bases stayed unmatched. Based on the CDR3 plus reference TRBV9 and TRBJ2-5, the full variable domain is DSGVTQTPKHLITATGQRVTLRCSPRSGDLSVYWYQQSLDQGLQFLIQYYNGEERAKGNILERFSAQQFPDLHSELNLSSLELGDSALYFCASSRMWGGKETQYFGPGTRLLVL.

The CDR3 DNA is TGTGCCAGCACTAAAGGAGGGATATGGACAGATACGCAGTATTTT. Translation: CASTKGGIWTDTQYF. This chain connects TRBV2 to TRBJ2-3, with a tentative D call TRBD2 (6 bases). This CDR3 is built from 15 residues. The germline gives CDR1 SNHLY, CDR2 FYNNEI. V shed 7 bases and J shed 3 bases, with 17 bases lying between them.

CDR3 DNA sequence: TGTGCCAGCAGCGAGACTAGCGGGGGGGGTGCTGGTACGCAGTATTTT. Translation: CASSETSGGGAGTQYF. The chain uses TRBV9 and TRBJ2-3; 14 bases are a match to TRBD2. The V gene's germline CDR1 is SGDLS and CDR2 YYNGEE. V shed 3 bases and J 8 bases; nucleotides not matched to a gene: 8. This CDR3 has 16 residues.

The genes are TRBV2 and TRBJ2-7; 10 positions match TRBD2. Trimming took 7 bases from V and 3 from J; bases not matched to a gene: 6. CDR1 and CDR2 from the germline V gene are SNHLY and FYNNEI. This CDR3 spans 14 amino acids. Here the CDR3 reads CASTVAGGRYEQYF. The CDR3 nucleotides read TGTGCCAGCACCGTAGCGGGGGGCCGCTACGAGCAGTACTTC.

J is TRBJ1-2 and V is TRBV18; TRBD1 matches 11 bases. Unmatched junction bases numbered 6, after V lost 6 bases and J lost 0 bases. CDR1 and CDR2 from the germline V gene are KGHSH and LQKENI. The CDR3 contains 16 residues. This CDR3 reads CASSPGQGVTNYGYTF. Written as DNA, the CDR3 is TGTGCCAGCTCCCCGGGACAGGGGGTCACTAACTATGGCTACACCTTC. The full variable domain, in which reference TRBV18 and TRBJ1-2 provide the parts outside the CDR3, is NAGVMQNPRHLVRRRGQEARLRCSPMKGHSHVYWYRQLPEEGLKFMVYLQKENIIDESGMPKERFSAEFPKEGPSILRIQQVVRGDSAAYFCASSPGQGVTNYGYTFGSGTRLTVV.

The J gene is TRBJ2-6, the V gene TRBV5-1; D is undetermined. V lost 2 bases to trimming and J lost 2 bases, with 8 bases between them. The germline gives CDR1 SGHRS, CDR2 YFSETQ. This CDR3 has 15 amino acids. CDR3 region: CASSLTPTGANVLTF. CDR3 nucleotide sequence: TGCGCCAGCAGCTTAACTCCCACTGGGGCCAACGTCCTGACTTTC.

V gene TRBV9 combines with J gene TRBJ1-1; D not resolved. Trimming pared 0 bases from V and 5 bases from J, leaving 11 bases between. CDR3 length: 14 amino acids. Germline CDR1 is SGDLS and CDR2 is YYNGEE. CDR3 protein: CASSVGNRGTEAFF. CDR3 coding DNA: TGTGCCAGCAGCGTAGGTAATCGGGGTACTGAAGCTTTCTTT.

The V call is TRBV6-5, the J call TRBJ2-7; the match to TRBD1 covers 9 bases. Trimming cost V 8 bases and J 4 bases; bases outside gene matches: 6. Germline V gene lookup returns CDR1 MNHEY and CDR2 SVGAGI. This CDR3 comprises 13 residues. This chain's CDR3 is CASGRDRDYEQYF. The CDR3 DNA is TGTGCCAGCGGACGGGACAGGGATTACGAGCAGTACTTC.

This clone has a handful of counts. The genes are TRBV7-2 and TRBJ2-5; 8 positions match TRBD2. CDR3 length: 13 amino acids. V shed 4 bases, J shed 3 bases, and the junction held 1 base outside the gene matches. CDR1 SGHTA and CDR2 FQGNSA come from the germline V gene. For the CDR3, the DNA is TGTGCCAGCAGCTGGACTAGCAAAGAGACCCAGTACTTC. This translates into CASSWTSKETQYF.

The rearrangement joins TRBV5-1 to TRBJ2-5; D unclear. The CDR3 spans 13 residues. Between the trimmed V and J ends, which lost 2 bases and 1 base, there was a span of 6 bases. Germline V gives CDR1 SGHRS, CDR2 YFSETQ. The chain's CDR3 is CASSLLSQETQYF. The DNA of the CDR3 is TGCGCCAGCAGCTTACTTAGCCAAGAGACCCAGTACTTC.

The chain employs TRBV7-2 and TRBJ2-2; 13 bases are shared with TRBD2. CDR3 length equals 18 residues. V was pared by 4 bases and J by 5 bases, with 10 bases of the junction left unmatched. CDR1 and CDR2 from the germline V gene are SGHTA and FQGNSA. This CDR3 reads CASSSRGGLAGLTGELFF. Here the CDR3 DNA reads TGTGCCAGCAGCTCGAGGGGGGGACTAGCGGGATTGACCGGGGAGCTGTTTTTT.

The chain combines TRBV6-6 with TRBJ2-7; D is ambiguous. V was cut by 4 bases and J by 3 bases, with 10 bases left in between. The germline CDR1 and CDR2 sequences are MNHNY and SVGAGI (reference sequence). The CDR3 loop spans 13 amino acids. The CDR3 reads CASSFDSYYEQYF. CDR3 DNA: TGTGCCAGCAGTTTCGATTCCTACTACGAGCAGTACTTC.

The chain uses TRBV7-9 and TRBJ1-1; tentatively, D is TRBD1 (6 bases). V dropped 0 bases and J dropped 6 bases, with 14 bases sitting between them. Germline V gives CDR1 SEHNR, CDR2 FQNEAQ (reference sequence). The CDR3 is made up of 15 amino acids. The CDR3 region is CASSLAVGASSEAFF. The CDR3, as DNA: TGTGCCAGCAGCTTAGCCGTGGGGGCCTCTTCTGAAGCTTTCTTT. The variable domain in full, with the rest retrieved from reference TRBV7-9 and TRBJ1-1, is DTGVSQNPRHKITKRGQNVTFRCDPISEHNRLYWYRQTLGQGPEFLTYFQNEAQLEKSRLLSDRFSAERPKGSFSTLEIQRTEQGDSAMYLCASSLAVGASSEAFFGQGTRLTVV.

The genes are TRBV7-2 and TRBJ1-1; the match to TRBD1 covers 11 bases. V gave up 5 bases and J gave up 5 bases; unmatched junction bases: 1. The CDR3 covers 13 residues. Germline CDR1 SGHTA, CDR2 FQGNSA. The CDR3 loop reads CASSRDRGTEAFF. CDR3 nucleotides: TGTGCCAGCAGCCGGGACAGGGGGACTGAAGCTTTCTTT.

CDR3 in amino acids: CASSPVHRGHEQFF. CDR3 bases: TGTGCCAGCAGCCCGGTTCACAGGGGGCATGAGCAGTTCTTC. This chain uses TRBV7-2 with TRBJ2-1; 9 bases agree with TRBD1. The CDR3 has 14 amino acids. Germline trimming cut 5 bases from V and 8 bases from J; bases unmatched to any gene: 7. CDR1 SGHTA and CDR2 FQGNSA come from the germline V gene.